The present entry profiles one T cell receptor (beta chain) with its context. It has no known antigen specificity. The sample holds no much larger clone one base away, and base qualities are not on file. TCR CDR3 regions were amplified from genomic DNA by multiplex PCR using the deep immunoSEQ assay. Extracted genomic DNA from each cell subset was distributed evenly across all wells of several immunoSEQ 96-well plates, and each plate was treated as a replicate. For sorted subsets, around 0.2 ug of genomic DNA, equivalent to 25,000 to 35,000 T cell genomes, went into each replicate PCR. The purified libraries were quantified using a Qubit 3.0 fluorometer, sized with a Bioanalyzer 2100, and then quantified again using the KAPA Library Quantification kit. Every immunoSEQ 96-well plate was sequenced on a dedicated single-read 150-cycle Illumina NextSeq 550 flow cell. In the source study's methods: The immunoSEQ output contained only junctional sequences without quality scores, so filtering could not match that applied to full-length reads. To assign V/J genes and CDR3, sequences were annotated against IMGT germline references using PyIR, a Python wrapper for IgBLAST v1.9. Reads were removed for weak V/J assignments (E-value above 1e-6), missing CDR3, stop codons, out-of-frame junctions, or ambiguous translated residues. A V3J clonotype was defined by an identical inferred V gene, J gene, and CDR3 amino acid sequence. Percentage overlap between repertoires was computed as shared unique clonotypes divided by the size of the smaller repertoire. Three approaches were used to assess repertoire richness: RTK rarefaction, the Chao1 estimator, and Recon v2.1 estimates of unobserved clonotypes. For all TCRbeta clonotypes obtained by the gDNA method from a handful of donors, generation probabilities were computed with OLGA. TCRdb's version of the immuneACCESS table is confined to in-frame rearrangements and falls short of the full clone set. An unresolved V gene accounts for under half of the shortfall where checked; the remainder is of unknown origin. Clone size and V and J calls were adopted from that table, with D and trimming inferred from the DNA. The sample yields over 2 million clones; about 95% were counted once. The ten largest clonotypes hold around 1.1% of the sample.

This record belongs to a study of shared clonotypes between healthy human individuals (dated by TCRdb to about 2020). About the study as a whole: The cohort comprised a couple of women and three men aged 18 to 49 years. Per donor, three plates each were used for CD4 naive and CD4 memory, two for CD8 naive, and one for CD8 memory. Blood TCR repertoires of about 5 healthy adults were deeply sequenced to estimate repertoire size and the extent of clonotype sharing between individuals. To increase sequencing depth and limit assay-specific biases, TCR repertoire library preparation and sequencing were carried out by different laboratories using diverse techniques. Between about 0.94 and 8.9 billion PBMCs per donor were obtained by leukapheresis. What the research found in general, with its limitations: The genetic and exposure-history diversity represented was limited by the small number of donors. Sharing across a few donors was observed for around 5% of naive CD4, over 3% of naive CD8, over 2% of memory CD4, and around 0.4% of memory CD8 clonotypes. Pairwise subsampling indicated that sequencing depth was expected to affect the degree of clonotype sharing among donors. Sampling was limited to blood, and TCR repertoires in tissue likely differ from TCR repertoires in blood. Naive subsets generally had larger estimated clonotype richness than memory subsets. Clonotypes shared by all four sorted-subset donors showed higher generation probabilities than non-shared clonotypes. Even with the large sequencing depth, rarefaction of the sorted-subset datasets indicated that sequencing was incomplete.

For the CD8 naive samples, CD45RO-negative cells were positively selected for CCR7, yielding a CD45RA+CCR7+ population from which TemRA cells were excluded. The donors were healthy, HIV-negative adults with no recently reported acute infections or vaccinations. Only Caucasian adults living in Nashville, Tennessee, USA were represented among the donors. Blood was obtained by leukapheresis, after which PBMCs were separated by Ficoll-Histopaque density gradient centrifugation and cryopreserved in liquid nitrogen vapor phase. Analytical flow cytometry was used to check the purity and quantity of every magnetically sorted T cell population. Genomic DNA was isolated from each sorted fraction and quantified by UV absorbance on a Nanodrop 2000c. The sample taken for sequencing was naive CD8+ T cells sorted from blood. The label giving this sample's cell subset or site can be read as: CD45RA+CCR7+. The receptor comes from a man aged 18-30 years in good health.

The DNA sequence reads TGTGCCAGCAGTTCTGCCGGGACAGGGCATCAGCCCCAGCATTTT. Translated, it gives CASSSAGTGHQPQHF. The rearranged segments are TRBV27 and TRBJ1-5, with 9 junctional bases fitting TRBD1. Via the germline V gene (reference sequence), CDR1 is MNHEY and CDR2 SMNVEV. Counted from cysteine to phenylalanine, this CDR3 has 15 amino acids. Here the CDR3 DNA is all that survives: 45 bases in frame from base 1. Unmatched junction bases come to 6, with V trimmed by 4 bases and J by 5 bases.